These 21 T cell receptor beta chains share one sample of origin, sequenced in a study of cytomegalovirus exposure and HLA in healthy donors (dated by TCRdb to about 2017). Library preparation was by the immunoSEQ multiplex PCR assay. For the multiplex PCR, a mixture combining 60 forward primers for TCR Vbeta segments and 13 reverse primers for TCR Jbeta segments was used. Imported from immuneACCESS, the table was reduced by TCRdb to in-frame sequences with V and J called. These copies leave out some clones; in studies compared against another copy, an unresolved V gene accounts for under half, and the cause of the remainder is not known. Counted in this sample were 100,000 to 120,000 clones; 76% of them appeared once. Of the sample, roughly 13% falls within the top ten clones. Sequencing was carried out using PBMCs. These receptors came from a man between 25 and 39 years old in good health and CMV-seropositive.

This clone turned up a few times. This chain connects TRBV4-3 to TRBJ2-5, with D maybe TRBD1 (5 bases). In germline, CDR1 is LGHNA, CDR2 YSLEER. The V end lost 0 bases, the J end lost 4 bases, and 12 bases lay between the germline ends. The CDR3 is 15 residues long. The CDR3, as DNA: TGCGCCAGCAGCCAAGATCATCGCAGGGCAGAGACCCAGTACTTC. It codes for CASSQDHRRAETQYF.

The CDR3 spells CASRHRSLTNEKLFF. The CDR3, as DNA: TGTGCCAGCAGGCACAGGTCCCTAACTAATGAAAAACTGTTTTTT. The chain combines TRBV28 with TRBJ1-4, with D tentatively TRBD1 (5 bases). The germline CDR1 and CDR2 sequences are MDHEN and SYDVKM. The CDR3 is 15 amino acids. V dropped 6 bases and J dropped 1 base, with 12 bases sitting between them.

CDR3 nucleotide sequence: TGTGCCAGCAGCTTAGCTAACGGGTGGTGGGAGCAGTACTTC. It specifies CASSLANGWWEQYF. This rearrangement joins TRBV7-9 to TRBJ2-7; D unresolved. Per germline, CDR1 SEHNR and CDR2 FQNEAQ (reference sequence). The CDR3 has 14 residues. Trimming stripped 0 bases from V and 7 bases from J, with 13 bases between. Filled out from reference TRBV7-9 and TRBJ2-7, the complete variable domain reads DTGVSQNPRHKITKRGQNVTFRCDPISEHNRLYWYRQTLGQGPEFLTYFQNEAQLEKSRLLSDRFSAERPKGSFSTLEIQRTEQGDSAMYLCASSLANGWWEQYFGPGTRLTVT.

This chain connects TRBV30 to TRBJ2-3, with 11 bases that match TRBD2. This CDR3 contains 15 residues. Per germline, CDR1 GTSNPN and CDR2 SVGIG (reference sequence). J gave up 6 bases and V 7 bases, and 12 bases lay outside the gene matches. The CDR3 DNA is TGTGCCTCAAGGGGACTAGCGGCTCAGAGGGATACGCAGTATTTT. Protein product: CASRGLAAQRDTQYF.

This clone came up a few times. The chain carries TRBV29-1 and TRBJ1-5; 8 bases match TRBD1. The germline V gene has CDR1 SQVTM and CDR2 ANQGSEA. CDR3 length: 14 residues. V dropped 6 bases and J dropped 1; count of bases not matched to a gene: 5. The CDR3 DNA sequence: TGCAGCGTCCCCCAGGGGGCGAGCAATCAGCCCCAGCATTTT. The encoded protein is CSVPQGASNQPQHF.

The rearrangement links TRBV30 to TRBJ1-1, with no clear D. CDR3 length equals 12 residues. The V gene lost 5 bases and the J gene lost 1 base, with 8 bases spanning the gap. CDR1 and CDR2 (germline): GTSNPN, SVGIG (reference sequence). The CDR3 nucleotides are TGTGCCTGGGCCTCAGGGAACACTGAAGCTTTCTTT. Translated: CAWASGNTEAFF.

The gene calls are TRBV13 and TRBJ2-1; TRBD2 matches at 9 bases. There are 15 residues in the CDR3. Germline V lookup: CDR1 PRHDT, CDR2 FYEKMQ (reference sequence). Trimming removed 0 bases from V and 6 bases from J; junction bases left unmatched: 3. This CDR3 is CASSLGLAGTNEQFF. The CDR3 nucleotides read TGTGCCAGCAGCTTAGGTCTAGCGGGGACCAATGAGCAGTTCTTC.

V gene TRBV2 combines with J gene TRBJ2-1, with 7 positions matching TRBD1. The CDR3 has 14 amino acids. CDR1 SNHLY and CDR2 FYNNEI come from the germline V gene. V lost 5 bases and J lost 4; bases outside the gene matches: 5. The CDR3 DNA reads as TGTGCCAGCAGTACTGGGACAGTTTACAATGAGCAGTTCTTC. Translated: CASSTGTVYNEQFF.

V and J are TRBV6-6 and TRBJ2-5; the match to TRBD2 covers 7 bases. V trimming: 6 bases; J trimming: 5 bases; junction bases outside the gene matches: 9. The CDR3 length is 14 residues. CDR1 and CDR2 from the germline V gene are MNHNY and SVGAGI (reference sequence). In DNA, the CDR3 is TGTGCCAGCAGCCAACTAGCGTCGGGGGAGACCCAGTACTTC. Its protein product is CASSQLASGETQYF.

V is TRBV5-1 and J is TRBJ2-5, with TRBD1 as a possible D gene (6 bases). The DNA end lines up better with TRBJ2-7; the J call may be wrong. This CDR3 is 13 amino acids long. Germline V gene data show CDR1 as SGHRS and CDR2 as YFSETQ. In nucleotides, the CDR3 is TGCGCCAGCAGGGACAGCCTGACCTACGAGCAGTACTTC. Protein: CASRDSLTYEQYF.

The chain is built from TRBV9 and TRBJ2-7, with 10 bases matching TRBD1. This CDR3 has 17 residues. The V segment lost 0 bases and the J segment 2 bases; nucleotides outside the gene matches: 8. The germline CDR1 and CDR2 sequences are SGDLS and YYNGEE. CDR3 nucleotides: TGTGCCAGCAGCGTAGCGCCCACCGGGACAGGGGCCTACGAGCAGTACTTC. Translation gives CASSVAPTGTGAYEQYF.

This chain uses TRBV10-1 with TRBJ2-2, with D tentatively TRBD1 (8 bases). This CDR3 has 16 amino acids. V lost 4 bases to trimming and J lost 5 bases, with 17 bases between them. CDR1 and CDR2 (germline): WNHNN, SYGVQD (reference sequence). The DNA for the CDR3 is TGCGCCAGCAGTGTGGACAGGGACTACAAGACCGGGGAGCTGTTTTTT. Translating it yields CASSVDRDYKTGELFF.

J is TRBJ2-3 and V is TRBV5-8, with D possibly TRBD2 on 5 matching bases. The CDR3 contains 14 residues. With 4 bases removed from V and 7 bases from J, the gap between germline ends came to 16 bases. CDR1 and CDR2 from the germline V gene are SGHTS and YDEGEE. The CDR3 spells CASSPVGEGNTQYF. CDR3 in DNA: TGTGCCAGCAGCCCTGTGGGCGAGGGAAATACGCAGTATTTT.

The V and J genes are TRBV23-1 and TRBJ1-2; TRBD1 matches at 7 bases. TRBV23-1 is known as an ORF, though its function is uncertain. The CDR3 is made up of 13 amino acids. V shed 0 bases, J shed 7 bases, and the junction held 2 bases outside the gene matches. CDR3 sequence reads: CASSQSRTGGYTF. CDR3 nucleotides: TGCGCCAGCAGTCAATCCCGGACAGGTGGCTACACCTTC.

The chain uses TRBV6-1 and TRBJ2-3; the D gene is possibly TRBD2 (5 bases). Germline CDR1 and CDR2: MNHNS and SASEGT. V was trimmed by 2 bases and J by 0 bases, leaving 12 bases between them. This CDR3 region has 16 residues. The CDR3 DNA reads TGTGCCAGCAGTGAACCGGGGTGGAAAAGCACAGATACGCAGTATTTT. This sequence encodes CASSEPGWKSTDTQYF.

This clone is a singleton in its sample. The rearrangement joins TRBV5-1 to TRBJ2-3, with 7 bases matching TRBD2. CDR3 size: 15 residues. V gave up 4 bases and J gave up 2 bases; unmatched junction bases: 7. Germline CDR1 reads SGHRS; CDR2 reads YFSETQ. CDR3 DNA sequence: TGCGCCAGCAGCCCAGAGGGGACTAACACAGATACGCAGTATTTT. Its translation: CASSPEGTNTDTQYF.

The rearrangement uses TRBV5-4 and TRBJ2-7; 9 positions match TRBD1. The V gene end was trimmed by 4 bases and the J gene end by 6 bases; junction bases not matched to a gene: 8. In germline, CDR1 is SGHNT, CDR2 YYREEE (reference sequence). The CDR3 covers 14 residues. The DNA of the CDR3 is TGTGCCAGCAGCCGCGGGACAGGGTCGGTCGAGCAGTACTTC. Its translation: CASSRGTGSVEQYF.

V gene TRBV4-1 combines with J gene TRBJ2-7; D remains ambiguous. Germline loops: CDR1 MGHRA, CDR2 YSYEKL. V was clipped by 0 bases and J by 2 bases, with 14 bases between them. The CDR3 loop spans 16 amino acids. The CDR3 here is CASSQDVHQSAYEQYF. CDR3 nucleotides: TGCGCCAGCAGCCAAGACGTCCACCAGTCAGCCTACGAGCAGTACTTC.

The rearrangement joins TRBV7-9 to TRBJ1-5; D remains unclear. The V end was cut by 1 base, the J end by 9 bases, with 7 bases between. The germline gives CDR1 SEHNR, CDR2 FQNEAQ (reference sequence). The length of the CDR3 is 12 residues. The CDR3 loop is CASSLDPGPQHF. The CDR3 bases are TGTGCCAGCAGCTTAGACCCAGGGCCCCAGCATTTT.

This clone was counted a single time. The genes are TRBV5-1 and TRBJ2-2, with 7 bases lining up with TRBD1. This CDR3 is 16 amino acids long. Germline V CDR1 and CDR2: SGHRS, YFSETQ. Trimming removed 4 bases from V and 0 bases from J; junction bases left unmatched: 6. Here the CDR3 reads CASSPGTVSNTGELFF. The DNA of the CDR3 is TGCGCCAGCAGCCCCGGGACAGTATCGAACACCGGGGAGCTGTTTTTT.

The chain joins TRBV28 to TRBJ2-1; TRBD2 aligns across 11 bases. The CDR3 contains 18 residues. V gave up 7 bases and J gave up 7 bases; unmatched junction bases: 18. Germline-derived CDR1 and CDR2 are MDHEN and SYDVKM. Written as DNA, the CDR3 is TGTGCCAGCACCCGACTCTCTCTTAGCGGGGGGGCTAGAAATGAGCAGTTCTTC. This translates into CASTRLSLSGGARNEQFF.